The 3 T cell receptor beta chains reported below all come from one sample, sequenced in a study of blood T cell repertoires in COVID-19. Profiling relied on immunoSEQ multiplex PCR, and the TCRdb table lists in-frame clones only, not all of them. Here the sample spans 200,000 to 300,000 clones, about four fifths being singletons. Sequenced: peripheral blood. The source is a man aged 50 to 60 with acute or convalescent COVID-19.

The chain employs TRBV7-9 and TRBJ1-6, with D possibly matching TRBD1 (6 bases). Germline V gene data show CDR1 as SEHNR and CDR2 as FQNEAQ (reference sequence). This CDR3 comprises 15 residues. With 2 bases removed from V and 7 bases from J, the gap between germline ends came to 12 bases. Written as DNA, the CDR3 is TGTGCCAGCAGCTTACCACCAGGGGCCAATTCACCCCTCCACTTT. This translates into CASSLPPGANSPLHF.

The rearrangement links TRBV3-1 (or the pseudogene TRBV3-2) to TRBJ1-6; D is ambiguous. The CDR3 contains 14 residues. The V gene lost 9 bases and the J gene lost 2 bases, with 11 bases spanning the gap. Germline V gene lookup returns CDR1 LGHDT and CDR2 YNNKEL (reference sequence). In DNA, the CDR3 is TGTGCCAGTAAAGAGGGCACCTATAATTCACCCCTCCACTTT. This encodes CASKEGTYNSPLHF.

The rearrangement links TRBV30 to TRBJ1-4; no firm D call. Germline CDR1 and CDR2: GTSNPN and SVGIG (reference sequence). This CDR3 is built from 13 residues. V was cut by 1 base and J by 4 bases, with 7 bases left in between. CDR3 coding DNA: TGTGCCTGGAGTGGCGGTATTAATGAAAAACTGTTTTTT. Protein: CAWSGGINEKLFF.